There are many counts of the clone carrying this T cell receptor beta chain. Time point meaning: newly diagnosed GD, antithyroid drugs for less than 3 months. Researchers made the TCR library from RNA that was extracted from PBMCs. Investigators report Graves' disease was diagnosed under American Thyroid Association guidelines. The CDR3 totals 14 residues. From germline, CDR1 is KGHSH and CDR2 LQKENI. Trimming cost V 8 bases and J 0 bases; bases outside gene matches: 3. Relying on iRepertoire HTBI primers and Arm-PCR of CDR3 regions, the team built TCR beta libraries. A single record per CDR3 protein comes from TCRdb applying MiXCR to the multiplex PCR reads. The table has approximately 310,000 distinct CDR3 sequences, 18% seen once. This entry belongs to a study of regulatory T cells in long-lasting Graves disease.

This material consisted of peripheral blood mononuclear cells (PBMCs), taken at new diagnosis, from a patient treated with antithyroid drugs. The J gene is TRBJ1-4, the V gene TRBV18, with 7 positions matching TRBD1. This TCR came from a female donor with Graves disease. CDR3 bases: TGTGCCAGCACACAGGGGACAACTAATGAAAAACTGTTTTTT. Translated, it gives CASTQGTTNEKLFF.